The subject of this entry is one T cell receptor (beta chain). What it binds is unknown. These data belong to a study of beta chain features in type 1 diabetes. Expressed TCRB transcripts were sequenced because the isolated RNA had all been reverse transcribed beforehand. Method: immunoSEQ multiplex PCR; TCRdb's copy keeps in-frame clones and lacks some. The sample has roughly 300,000 clones; 7% to 10% are singletons. Trimming took 3 bases from V and 4 from J, leaving 14 bases between them. The germline gives CDR1 LNHDA, CDR2 SQIVND (reference sequence). The CDR3 loop spans 15 amino acids. General study results and limits: For Type 1 diabetes patients, all four CD4+ subsets carried TCRB CDR3s that were moderately but significantly shorter. Naive, central memory and Treg TCRB repertoires appeared more alike in patients than in healthy donors.

The receptor comes from a man aged 25-45 years with type 1 diabetes. This chain connects TRBV19 to TRBJ2-3; D not resolved. Sequencing was performed on central memory CD4+ T cells from blood. CDR3 region: CASSIGYNPADTQYF. In nucleotides, the CDR3 is TGTGCCAGTAGTATCGGCTACAATCCCGCAGATACGCAGTATTTT.